The present T cell receptor (beta chain) was sequenced within a study of T-cell reconstitution after alpha-beta-depleted transplantation in children. This clonotype was picked up many times. The antigen remains undetermined. For TCRbeta, the library was prepared with unique molecular identifiers. From the PCR reads, TCRdb called clonotypes with MiXCR, one entry per CDR3 protein. The profile shows approximately 230,000 distinct CDR3 sequences, roughly a quarter of them singletons. The CDR3 length is 15 residues. Trimming pared 3 bases from V and 2 bases from J, leaving 14 bases between. Per the germline V gene, CDR1 is SGHRS and CDR2 is YFSETQ. The study's findings and limits: By one year post-transplant, T-cell counts and diversity largely arose from T cells that were newly produced. High day-60 TCRbeta diversity in some patients came from surviving recipient T cells and thymic progenitors. Alpha-beta T cells about two months after transplant reportedly derived from several hundred expanded graft clones.

The sequence came from a female patient between 2 and 15 years old who had a stem cell transplant for congenital amegakaryocytic thrombocytopenia, so the T cells may come from the graft donor. This chain connects TRBV5-1 to TRBJ2-5, with a tentative D call TRBD2 (5 bases). The sequencing here drew on PBMCs, mostly from graft donor cells, taken 360 days after TCRalphabeta/CD19-depleted stem cell transplant. The CDR3 region is CASSSHLRLQETQYF. The CDR3 DNA is TGCGCCAGCAGCTCCCACCTCCGACTACAAGAGACCCAGTACTTC.